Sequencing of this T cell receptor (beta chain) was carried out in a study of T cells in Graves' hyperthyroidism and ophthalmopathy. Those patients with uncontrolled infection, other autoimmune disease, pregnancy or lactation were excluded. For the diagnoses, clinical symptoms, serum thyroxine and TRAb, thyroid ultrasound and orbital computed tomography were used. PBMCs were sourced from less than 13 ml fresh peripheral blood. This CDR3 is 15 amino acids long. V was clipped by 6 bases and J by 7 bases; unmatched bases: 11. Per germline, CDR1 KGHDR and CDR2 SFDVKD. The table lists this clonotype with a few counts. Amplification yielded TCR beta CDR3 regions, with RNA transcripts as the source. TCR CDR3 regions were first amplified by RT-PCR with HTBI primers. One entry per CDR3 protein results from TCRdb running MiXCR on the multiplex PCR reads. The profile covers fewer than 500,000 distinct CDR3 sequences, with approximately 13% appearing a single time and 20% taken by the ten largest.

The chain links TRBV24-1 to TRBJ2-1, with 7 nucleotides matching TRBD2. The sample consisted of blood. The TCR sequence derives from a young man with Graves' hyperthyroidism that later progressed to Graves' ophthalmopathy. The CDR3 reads CATSTAGTQGNEQFF. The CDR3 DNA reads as TGTGCCACCAGTACAGCGGGAACCCAAGGGAATGAGCAGTTCTTC.